This T cell receptor (beta chain) is from a study of blood T cell repertoires in COVID-19. TCRdb's table, derived via immunoSEQ multiplex PCR, lists solely in-frame clones and lacks some. Among around 230,000 clones, 70% to 90% were seen once, and the ten largest hold more than 3.5%. CDR1 is DFQATT, CDR2 SNEGSKA, per germline (reference sequence). This CDR3 contains 14 residues. The V and J ends lost 3 bases and 3 bases respectively, with 14 bases between them. Each participant's cohort was designated according to participant-reported clinical history. The sample taken for sequencing was PBMCs or T cells enriched from blood (not recorded which). The origin of this receptor is a middle-aged woman with acute COVID-19. The V gene is TRBV20-1, the J gene TRBJ1-1; the D gene is possibly TRBD1 (5 bases). CDR3 sequence reads: CSASTRALDTEAFF. The CDR3 DNA reads as TGCAGTGCTAGTACCAGGGCGTTGGACACTGAAGCTTTCTTT.